These T cell receptor beta chains were read from a single sample in a study of blood T cell repertoires in COVID-19. Sequencing used immunoSEQ multiplex PCR; TCRdb keeps in-frame clones, though not all of them. In the table there are more than 300,000 clones, more than 70% of which are singletons. Input material: peripheral blood. Source of these receptors: a woman in her 30s with COVID-19, enrolled during active disease. Each CDR3 is given with its conserved first and last residue. D genes are given only for firm matches. Not all rows give a size; the values are once, few, many and, for expanded clones, a class.

cdr3_nt: TGTGCCAGCAGATTGGGACAGGGTGTCGAGCAGTACTTC
cdr3_aa: CASRLGQGVEQYF
d_call: TRBD1
j_call: TRBJ2-7
clone_size: .
v_call: TRBV6-5

cdr3_nt: TGTGCCAGCAGGACTGTCGGGCAGGGGGAGTTTAACACTGAAGCTTTCTTT
cdr3_aa: CASRTVGQGEFNTEAFF
d_call: TRBD1
j_call: TRBJ1-1
clone_size: .
v_call: TRBV2

cdr3_nt: TGTGCCAGTAGTATAGATCCGAGGTGGGAGCTGTTTTTT
cdr3_aa: CASSIDPRWELFF
d_call: .
j_call: TRBJ2-2
clone_size: once
v_call: TRBV19

cdr3_nt: TGTGCTAGTGGTCCAGGGGTACCCAATCAGCCCCAGCATTTT
cdr3_aa: CASGPGVPNQPQHF
d_call: .
j_call: TRBJ1-5
clone_size: .
v_call: TRBV12-5

cdr3_nt: TGTGCCAGCAGTTCGACAGCTCGAGAGCAGTTCTTC
cdr3_aa: CASSSTAREQFF
d_call: .
j_call: TRBJ2-1
clone_size: .
v_call: TRBV25-1

cdr3_nt: TGTGCCAGCATTGGGGGCATGGGGTTCTCGGGCTACACCTTC
cdr3_aa: CASIGGMGFSGYTF
d_call: .
j_call: TRBJ1-2
clone_size: .
v_call: TRBV2

cdr3_nt: TGTGCCAGCAGCCAAGAACTACTGGGGGGGCCTCAGCCCCAGCATTTT
cdr3_aa: CASSQELLGGPQPQHF
d_call: .
j_call: TRBJ1-5
clone_size: .
v_call: TRBV3-1/TRBV3-2

cdr3_nt: TGTGCCAGCGGGGGCGCTAACTATGGCTACACCTTC
cdr3_aa: CASGGANYGYTF
d_call: .
j_call: TRBJ1-2
clone_size: .
v_call: TRBV27

cdr3_nt: TGTGCCAGCAGCGAGGGGACAACAGTCCCGGCCTATGGCTACACCTTC
cdr3_aa: CASSEGTTVPAYGYTF
d_call: .
j_call: TRBJ1-2
clone_size: .
v_call: TRBV9

cdr3_nt: TGTGCCAGCTCACCCGGACTAGCGAAAGATACGCAGTATTTT
cdr3_aa: CASSPGLAKDTQYF
d_call: TRBD2
j_call: TRBJ2-3
clone_size: .
v_call: TRBV18

cdr3_nt: TGTGCCGTGGACAAGAGGAATGAAAAACTGTTTTTT
cdr3_aa: CAVDKRNEKLFF
d_call: .
j_call: TRBJ1-4
clone_size: once
v_call: TRBV7-9

cdr3_nt: TGCGCCAGCAGCTTGTTAGGAGGAATGAACACTGAAGCTTTCTTT
cdr3_aa: CASSLLGGMNTEAFF
d_call: .
j_call: TRBJ1-1
clone_size: .
v_call: TRBV5-1

cdr3_nt: TGTGCCAGCAGCCACCGGGATATCAGCACAGATACGCAGTATTTT
cdr3_aa: CASSHRDISTDTQYF
d_call: .
j_call: TRBJ2-3
clone_size: once
v_call: TRBV28

cdr3_nt: TGTGCCAGTAGTCCTCCCGGGACAGGGGGTCGGCAGACCCAGTACTTC
cdr3_aa: CASSPPGTGGRQTQYF
d_call: TRBD1
j_call: TRBJ2-5
clone_size: .
v_call: TRBV19

cdr3_nt: TGTGCCAGCAGTGACGACAGGGCATATAGCAATCAGCCCCAGCATTTT
cdr3_aa: CASSDDRAYSNQPQHF
d_call: TRBD1
j_call: TRBJ1-5
clone_size: once
v_call: TRBV25-1

cdr3_nt: TGTGCCAGCAGCCCGCCGACAGGGCAAGCCTACAATGAGCAGTTCTTC
cdr3_aa: CASSPPTGQAYNEQFF
d_call: TRBD1
j_call: TRBJ2-1
clone_size: .
v_call: TRBV7-8

cdr3_nt: TGTGCCAGCACAGGTGAGGGTCCTGAAGCTTTCTTT
cdr3_aa: CASTGEGPEAFF
d_call: .
j_call: TRBJ1-1
clone_size: .
v_call: TRBV2

cdr3_nt: TGTGCCAGCAGAAAAGAGAGGCTGGTAGAGCAGTACTTC
cdr3_aa: CASRKERLVEQYF
d_call: .
j_call: TRBJ2-7
clone_size: .
v_call: TRBV27

cdr3_nt: TGTGCCAGCTCCCCGGAGGGAGGAGGGCCTAACTATGGCTACACCTTC
cdr3_aa: CASSPEGGGPNYGYTF
d_call: .
j_call: TRBJ1-2
clone_size: .
v_call: TRBV18

cdr3_nt: TGTGCCAGCAGCCCCGGTGCAGGGACTCGGTATGGCTACACCTTC
cdr3_aa: CASSPGAGTRYGYTF
d_call: .
j_call: TRBJ1-2
clone_size: .
v_call: TRBV3-1/TRBV3-2

cdr3_nt: TGTGCCAGCAGCAAACAGGGGGCGGTCACTGAAAAACTGTTTTTT
cdr3_aa: CASSKQGAVTEKLFF
d_call: TRBD1
j_call: TRBJ1-4
clone_size: .
v_call: TRBV7-9

cdr3_nt: TGTGCCAGCAGCTTGGCTTTGAGGGCGTCTGGCTACACCTTC
cdr3_aa: CASSLALRASGYTF
d_call: .
j_call: TRBJ1-2
clone_size: .
v_call: TRBV11-2

cdr3_nt: TGTGCCAGCAGACCTACAGGGGTCGGGTGGAACACTGAAGCTTTCTTT
cdr3_aa: CASRPTGVGWNTEAFF
d_call: TRBD1
j_call: TRBJ1-1
clone_size: .
v_call: TRBV6-6

cdr3_nt: TGTGCCAGCAGTCCCGACAGAAGGCAGCCCCAGCATTTT
cdr3_aa: CASSPDRRQPQHF
d_call: .
j_call: TRBJ1-5
clone_size: .
v_call: TRBV7-9

cdr3_nt: TGTGCCAGCAGTATGGGCAGGGTGGGAACTGAAGCTTTCTTT
cdr3_aa: CASSMGRVGTEAFF
d_call: .
j_call: TRBJ1-1
clone_size: .
v_call: TRBV6-5

cdr3_nt: TGTGCCAGCAGCTTGGCCGCAGATAACTATGGCTACACCTTC
cdr3_aa: CASSLAADNYGYTF
d_call: .
j_call: TRBJ1-2
clone_size: .
v_call: TRBV5-4

cdr3_nt: TGTGCCAGCAGCCAAGGAATAACAACAACCGGGGAGCTGTTTTTT
cdr3_aa: CASSQGITTTGELFF
d_call: .
j_call: TRBJ2-2
clone_size: .
v_call: TRBV14

cdr3_nt: TGTGCCACTGCGCCTCCCGAAAATCAGCCCCAGCATTTT
cdr3_aa: CATAPPENQPQHF
d_call: .
j_call: TRBJ1-5
clone_size: few
v_call: TRBV24-1

cdr3_nt: TGTGCCTCCTCTAACGGGGGGAACACCGGGGAGCTGTTTTTT
cdr3_aa: CASSNGGNTGELFF
d_call: .
j_call: TRBJ2-2
clone_size: .
v_call: TRBV6-5

cdr3_nt: TGTGCCAGCAGCTTGGTGGACAGGGACAATGAGCAGTTCTTC
cdr3_aa: CASSLVDRDNEQFF
d_call: TRBD1
j_call: TRBJ2-1
clone_size: .
v_call: TRBV5-4

cdr3_nt: TGTGCCAGCACCGGACAGGTAGGAGTGAACACTGAAGCTTTCTTT
cdr3_aa: CASTGQVGVNTEAFF
d_call: TRBD1
j_call: TRBJ1-1
clone_size: .
v_call: TRBV5-6

cdr3_nt: TGTGCCAGCAGCCTTACGGGAGGCGAGCAGTACTTC
cdr3_aa: CASSLTGGEQYF
d_call: TRBD2
j_call: TRBJ2-7
clone_size: .
v_call: TRBV7-9

cdr3_nt: TGTGCCAGCAGCTTAGTTCCGGGGGGTTCCTCTGGAAACACCATATATTTT
cdr3_aa: CASSLVPGGSSGNTIYF
d_call: .
j_call: TRBJ1-3
clone_size: once
v_call: TRBV11-2

cdr3_nt: TGTGCCAGCAGTACAACAGGTCAGCCCCAGCATTTT
cdr3_aa: CASSTTGQPQHF
d_call: .
j_call: TRBJ1-5
clone_size: .
v_call: TRBV6-5

cdr3_nt: TGTGCCAGCAGCTTAGTCATGGCAGTTGAAGCTTTCTTT
cdr3_aa: CASSLVMAVEAFF
d_call: .
j_call: TRBJ1-1
clone_size: .
v_call: TRBV7-2

cdr3_nt: TGTGCCAGCAGCCCCAGCGGGGGTTCCTACAATGAGCAGTTCTTC
cdr3_aa: CASSPSGGSYNEQFF
d_call: TRBD2
j_call: TRBJ2-1
clone_size: .
v_call: TRBV9

cdr3_nt: TGTGCCAGTAGTATCGGAACAGGACTAACTTATCAGCCCCAGCATTTT
cdr3_aa: CASSIGTGLTYQPQHF
d_call: .
j_call: TRBJ1-5
clone_size: .
v_call: TRBV19

cdr3_nt: TGCACCAGCAGCCAAGTCGGGCTGGCGGGGGGGCAAAGGTACCAAGAGACCCAGTACTTC
cdr3_aa: CTSSQVGLAGGQRYQETQYF
d_call: .
j_call: TRBJ2-5
clone_size: .
v_call: TRBV1

cdr3_nt: TGCGCCAGCAGCCCCACACGCGGGGGTAACACTGAAGCTTTCTTT
cdr3_aa: CASSPTRGGNTEAFF
d_call: .
j_call: TRBJ1-1
clone_size: .
v_call: TRBV4-3

cdr3_nt: TGTGCCAGCAGTGAAGAACCGGGACAGGGGGATCAGCCCCAGCATTTT
cdr3_aa: CASSEEPGQGDQPQHF
d_call: TRBD1
j_call: TRBJ1-5
clone_size: .
v_call: TRBV6-1

cdr3_nt: TGTGCCAGCAGCTCCTGGGACAGGGCTAATGAAAAACTGTTTTTT
cdr3_aa: CASSSWDRANEKLFF
d_call: TRBD1
j_call: TRBJ1-4
clone_size: .
v_call: TRBV5-5

cdr3_nt: TGTGCCAGCAGCTTATCAGACTATGGCTACACCTTC
cdr3_aa: CASSLSDYGYTF
d_call: .
j_call: TRBJ1-2
clone_size: few
v_call: TRBV7-9

cdr3_nt: TGTGCCAGCAGGACGGGACAGGTTGGTTACACCTTC
cdr3_aa: CASRTGQVGYTF
d_call: TRBD1
j_call: TRBJ1-2
clone_size: .
v_call: TRBV2

cdr3_nt: TGTGCCAGCAGCTTAGTTGGGACTGTTGGCTCCTACGAGCAGTACTTC
cdr3_aa: CASSLVGTVGSYEQYF
d_call: .
j_call: TRBJ2-7
clone_size: .
v_call: TRBV7-2

cdr3_nt: TGTGCCAGTAGGGAACAGGGCGGGGGGGATACGCAGTATTTT
cdr3_aa: CASREQGGGDTQYF
d_call: TRBD2
j_call: TRBJ2-3
clone_size: .
v_call: TRBV19

cdr3_nt: TGTGCCAGCACCTCCCGACAGGGACAGGGTGGCTACACCTTC
cdr3_aa: CASTSRQGQGGYTF
d_call: TRBD1
j_call: TRBJ1-2
clone_size: .
v_call: TRBV11-2

cdr3_nt: TGTGCCAGCAGTCGCGGGAGTTACGGAGAAAAACTGTTTTTT
cdr3_aa: CASSRGSYGEKLFF
d_call: .
j_call: TRBJ1-4
clone_size: .
v_call: TRBV25-1

cdr3_nt: TGTGCTAGTGGTTTGTGGACAGGCGGTATCTCTAACTATGGCTACACCTTC
cdr3_aa: CASGLWTGGISNYGYTF
d_call: TRBD1
j_call: TRBJ1-2
clone_size: .
v_call: TRBV12-5

cdr3_nt: TGTGCCAGCAGCTGGGGACAGGGGGTAAACACTGAAGCTTTCTTT
cdr3_aa: CASSWGQGVNTEAFF
d_call: TRBD1
j_call: TRBJ1-1
clone_size: .
v_call: TRBV5-5

cdr3_nt: TGTGCCAGCTCACCCCTCGGGGTAAGCGACACTGAAGCTTTCTTT
cdr3_aa: CASSPLGVSDTEAFF
d_call: .
j_call: TRBJ1-1
clone_size: once
v_call: TRBV18

cdr3_nt: TGTGCCGTACAGGGATCCTATAATTCACCCCTCCACTTT
cdr3_aa: CAVQGSYNSPLHF
d_call: .
j_call: TRBJ1-6
clone_size: .
v_call: TRBV2

cdr3_nt: TGTGCCACCAAGGACAGGGCGGCCTATGGCTACACCTTC
cdr3_aa: CATKDRAAYGYTF
d_call: TRBD1
j_call: TRBJ1-2
clone_size: .
v_call: TRBV19

cdr3_nt: TGTGCCAGCAGCCCAACCCGGACAGCAAGCTACACCTTC
cdr3_aa: CASSPTRTASYTF
d_call: .
j_call: TRBJ1-2
clone_size: .
v_call: TRBV3-1/TRBV3-2

cdr3_nt: TGTGCTAGCAGCCGTAACCCCCAGGGGGAGCAGTTCTTC
cdr3_aa: CASSRNPQGEQFF
d_call: .
j_call: TRBJ2-1
clone_size: .
v_call: TRBV7-7

cdr3_nt: TGTGCCAGCAGCTTAGAACCCAGGGGGACCCAGTACTTC
cdr3_aa: CASSLEPRGTQYF
d_call: .
j_call: TRBJ2-5
clone_size: .
v_call: TRBV5-4

cdr3_nt: TGTGCCAGTAGCTCAACCCTACAGGGCTACCCCCTCTATGGCTACACCTTC
cdr3_aa: CASSSTLQGYPLYGYTF
d_call: .
j_call: TRBJ1-2
clone_size: .
v_call: TRBV19

cdr3_nt: TGTGCCAGCAGACCGCGGGGGGGCCCGGACACTGAAGCTTTCTTT
cdr3_aa: CASRPRGGPDTEAFF
d_call: .
j_call: TRBJ1-1
clone_size: .
v_call: TRBV5-8